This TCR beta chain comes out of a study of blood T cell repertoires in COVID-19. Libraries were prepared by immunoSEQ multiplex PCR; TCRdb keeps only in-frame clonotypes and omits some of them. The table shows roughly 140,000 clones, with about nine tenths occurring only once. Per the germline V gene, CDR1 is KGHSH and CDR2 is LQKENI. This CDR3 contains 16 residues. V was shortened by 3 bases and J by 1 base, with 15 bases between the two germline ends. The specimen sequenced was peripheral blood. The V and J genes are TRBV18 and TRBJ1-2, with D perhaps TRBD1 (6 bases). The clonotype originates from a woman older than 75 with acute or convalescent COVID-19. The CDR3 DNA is TGTGCCAGCTCACCGCTGGGGGGGCGAGTTAACTATGGCTACACCTTC. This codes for CASSPLGGRVNYGYTF. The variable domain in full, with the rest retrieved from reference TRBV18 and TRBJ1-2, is NAGVMQNPRHLVRRRGQEARLRCSPMKGHSHVYWYRQLPEEGLKFMVYLQKENIIDESGMPKERFSAEFPKEGPSILRIQQVVRGDSAAYFCASSPLGGRVNYGYTFGSGTRLTVV.